The sequence of this T cell receptor beta chain was determined in a study of blood T cells in healthy people across ages. Alongside a J-beta primer mix, a sample-barcoded 5' primer served in a second PCR lasting about 7 to 12 cycles. TCRdb reanalysed the 5' RACE reads using MiXCR and keeps one entry per CDR3 protein. The sample holds fewer than 1 million distinct CDR3 sequences; more than 40% are singletons and the top ten take about a fifth. Germline CDR1 and CDR2: MNHEY and SVGAGI. The CDR3 is made up of 18 amino acids. With 3 bases clipped from V and 0 bases from J, the junction kept 8 bases outside the gene matches.

The rearrangement uses TRBV6-5 and TRBJ1-6; 7 positions agree with TRBD1. This clonotype originated in a man aged 55 to 70 in good health. The sequencing sample was made of blood. The CDR3: CASSYWTGESSYNSPLHF. The CDR3 nucleotides read TGTGCCAGCAGTTATTGGACAGGAGAGAGCTCCTATAATTCACCCCTCCACTTT.